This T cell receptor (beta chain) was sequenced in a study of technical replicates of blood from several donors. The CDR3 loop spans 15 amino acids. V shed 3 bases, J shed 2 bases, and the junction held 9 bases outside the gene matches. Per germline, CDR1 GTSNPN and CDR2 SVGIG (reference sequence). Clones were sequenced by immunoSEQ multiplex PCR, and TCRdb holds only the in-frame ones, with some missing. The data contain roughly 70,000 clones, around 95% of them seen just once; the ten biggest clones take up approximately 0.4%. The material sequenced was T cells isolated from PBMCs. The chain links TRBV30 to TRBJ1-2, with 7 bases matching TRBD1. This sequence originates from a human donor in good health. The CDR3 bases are TGTGCCTGGAGCGTGCTAGGGGGCGGAAACTATGGCTACACCTTC. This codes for CAWSVLGGGNYGYTF.